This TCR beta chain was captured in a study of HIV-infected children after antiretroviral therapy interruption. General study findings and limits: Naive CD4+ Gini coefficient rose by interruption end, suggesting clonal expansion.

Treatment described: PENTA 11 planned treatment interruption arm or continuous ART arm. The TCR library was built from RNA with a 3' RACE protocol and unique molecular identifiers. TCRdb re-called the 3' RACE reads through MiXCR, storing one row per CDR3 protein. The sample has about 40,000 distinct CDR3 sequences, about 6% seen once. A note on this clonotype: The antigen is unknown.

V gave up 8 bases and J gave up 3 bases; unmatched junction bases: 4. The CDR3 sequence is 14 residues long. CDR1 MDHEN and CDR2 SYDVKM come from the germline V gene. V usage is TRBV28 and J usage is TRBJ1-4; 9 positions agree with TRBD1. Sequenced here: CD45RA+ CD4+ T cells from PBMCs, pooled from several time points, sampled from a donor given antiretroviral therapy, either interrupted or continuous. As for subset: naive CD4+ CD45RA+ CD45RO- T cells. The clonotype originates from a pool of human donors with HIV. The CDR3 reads CASGQGSANEKLFF. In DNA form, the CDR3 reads TGTGCCAGCGGACAGGGGTCCGCTAATGAAAAACTGTTTTTT.